This record looks at one TCR beta chain sequence and its context. Antigen: not known. This entry comes from a study of cytomegalovirus exposure and HLA in healthy donors. Whole-study results and caveats: It was confirmed in vitro that three of the CMV-associated chains were specific for CMV antigens. Accounts indicate the classifier identified cytomegalovirus status with strong specificity and sensitivity. There were around 160 TCR beta chains listed as cytomegalovirus-associated.

Trimming took 1 base from V and 1 from J; bases not matched to a gene: 1. Germline loops: CDR1 SSHAT, CDR2 FNYEAQ (reference sequence). The CDR3 has 16 amino acids. Only in-frame clones appear in the TCRdb table, and some are missing; sequencing was by immunoSEQ multiplex PCR. This sample yields about 74,000 clones, of which about 95% are seen a single time; about 1.9% belongs to the top ten. The receptor was derived from a woman between 18 and 30 years old in good health and CMV-seropositive. V is TRBV7-7 and J is TRBJ2-2; 9 bases align to TRBD2. The sequencing input was PBMCs. The CDR3 DNA is TGTGCCAGCAGCTTAGGTAGCGGGGGGAACACCGGGGAGCTGTTTTTT. Its translation: CASSLGSGGNTGELFF.